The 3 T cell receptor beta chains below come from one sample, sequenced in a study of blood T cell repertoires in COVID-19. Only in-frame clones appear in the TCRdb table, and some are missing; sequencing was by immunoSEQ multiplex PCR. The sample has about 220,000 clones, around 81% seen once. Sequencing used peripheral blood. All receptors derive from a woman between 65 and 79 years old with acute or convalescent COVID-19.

This CDR3 is CASSLAGQRGQPQHF. DNA of the CDR3: TGCGCCAGCAGCTTGGCCGGACAGAGGGGTCAGCCCCAGCATTTT. The chain employs TRBV5-1 and TRBJ1-5; tentatively, D is TRBD1 (6 bases). V was cut by 0 bases and J by 6 bases, with 13 bases left in between. The germline gives CDR1 SGHRS, CDR2 YFSETQ. CDR3 length: 15 amino acids.

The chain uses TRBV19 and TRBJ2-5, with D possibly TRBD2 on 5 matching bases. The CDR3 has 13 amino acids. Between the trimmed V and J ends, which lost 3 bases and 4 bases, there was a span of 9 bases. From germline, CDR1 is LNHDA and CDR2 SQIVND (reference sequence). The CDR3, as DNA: TGTGCCAGTAGTATGGATGGGAGAGAGACCCAGTACTTC. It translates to CASSMDGRETQYF.

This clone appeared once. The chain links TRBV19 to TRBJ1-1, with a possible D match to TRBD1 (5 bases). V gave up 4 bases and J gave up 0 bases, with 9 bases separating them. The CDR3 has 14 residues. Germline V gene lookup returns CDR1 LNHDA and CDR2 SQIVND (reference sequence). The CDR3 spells CASSKDNMNTEAFF. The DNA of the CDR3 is TGTGCCAGTAGTAAGGACAACATGAACACTGAAGCTTTCTTT.